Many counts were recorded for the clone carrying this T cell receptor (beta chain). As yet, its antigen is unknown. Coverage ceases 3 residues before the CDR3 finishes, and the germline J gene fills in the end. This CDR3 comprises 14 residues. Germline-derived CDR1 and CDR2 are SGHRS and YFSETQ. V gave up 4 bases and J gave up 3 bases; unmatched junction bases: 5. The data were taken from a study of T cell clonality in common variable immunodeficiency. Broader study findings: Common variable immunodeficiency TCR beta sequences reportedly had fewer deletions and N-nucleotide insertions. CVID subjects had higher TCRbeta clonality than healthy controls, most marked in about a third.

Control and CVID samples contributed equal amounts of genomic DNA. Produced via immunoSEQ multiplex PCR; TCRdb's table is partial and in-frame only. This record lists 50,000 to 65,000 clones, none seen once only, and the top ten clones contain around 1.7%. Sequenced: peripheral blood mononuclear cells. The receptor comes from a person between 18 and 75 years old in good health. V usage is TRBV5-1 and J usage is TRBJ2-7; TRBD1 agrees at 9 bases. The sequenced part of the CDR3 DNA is TGCGCCAGCAGCCGCCAGGGACAGGGCTACGAG. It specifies CASSRQGQGYE. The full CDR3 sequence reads CASSRQGQGYEQYF.